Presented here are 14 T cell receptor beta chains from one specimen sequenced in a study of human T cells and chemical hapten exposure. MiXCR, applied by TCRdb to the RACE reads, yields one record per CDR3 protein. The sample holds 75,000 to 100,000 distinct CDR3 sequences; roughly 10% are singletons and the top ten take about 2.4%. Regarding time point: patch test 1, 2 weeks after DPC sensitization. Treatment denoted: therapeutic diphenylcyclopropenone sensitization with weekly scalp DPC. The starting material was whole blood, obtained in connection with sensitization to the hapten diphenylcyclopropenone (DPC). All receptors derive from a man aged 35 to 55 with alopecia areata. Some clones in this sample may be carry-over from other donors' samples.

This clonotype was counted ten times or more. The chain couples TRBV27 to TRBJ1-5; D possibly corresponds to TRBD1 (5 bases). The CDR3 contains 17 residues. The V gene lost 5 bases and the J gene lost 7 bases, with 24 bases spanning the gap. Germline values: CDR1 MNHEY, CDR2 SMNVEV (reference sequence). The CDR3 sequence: CASSLRTGTDRRQPQHF. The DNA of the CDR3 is TGTGCCAGCAGTCTAAGAACTGGGACCGATAGAAGACAGCCCCAGCATTTT.

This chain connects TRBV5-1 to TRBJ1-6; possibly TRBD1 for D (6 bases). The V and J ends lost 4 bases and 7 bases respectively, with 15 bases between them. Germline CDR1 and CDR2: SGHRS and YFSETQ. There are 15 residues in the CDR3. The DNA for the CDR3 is TGCGCCAGCAGCGCCCGACAGGACCGAAATTCACCCCTCCACTTT. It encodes CASSARQDRNSPLHF.

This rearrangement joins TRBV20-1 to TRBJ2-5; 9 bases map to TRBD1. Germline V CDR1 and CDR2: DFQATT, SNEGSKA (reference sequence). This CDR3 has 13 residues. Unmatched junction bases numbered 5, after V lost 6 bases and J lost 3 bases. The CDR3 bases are TGCAGTGCCCCCGGACAGGGGAAAGAGACCCAGTACTTC. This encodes CSAPGQGKETQYF.

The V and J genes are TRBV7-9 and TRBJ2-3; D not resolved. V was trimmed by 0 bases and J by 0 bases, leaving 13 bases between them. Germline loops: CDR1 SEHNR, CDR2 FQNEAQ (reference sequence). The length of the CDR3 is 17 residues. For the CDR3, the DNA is TGTGCCAGCAGCTTAGCGCTCAGCGCAACTAGCACAGATACGCAGTATTTT. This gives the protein CASSLALSATSTDTQYF. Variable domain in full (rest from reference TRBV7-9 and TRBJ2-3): DTGVSQNPRHKITKRGQNVTFRCDPISEHNRLYWYRQTLGQGPEFLTYFQNEAQLEKSRLLSDRFSAERPKGSFSTLEIQRTEQGDSAMYLCASSLALSATSTDTQYFGPGTRLTVL.

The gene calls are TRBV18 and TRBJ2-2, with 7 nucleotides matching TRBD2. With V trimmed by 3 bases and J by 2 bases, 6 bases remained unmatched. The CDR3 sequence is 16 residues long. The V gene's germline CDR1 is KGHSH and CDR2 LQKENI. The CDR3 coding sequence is TGTGCCAGCTCACCTCCGGGACTAAAAAACACCGGGGAGCTGTTTTTT. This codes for CASSPPGLKNTGELFF.

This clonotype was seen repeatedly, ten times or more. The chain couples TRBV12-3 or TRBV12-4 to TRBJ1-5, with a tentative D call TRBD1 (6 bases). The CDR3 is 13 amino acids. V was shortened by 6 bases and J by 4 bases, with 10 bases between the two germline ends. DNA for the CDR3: TGTGCCAGCAGCCTAGGGACAAATCAGCCCCAGCATTTT. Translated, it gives CASSLGTNQPQHF.

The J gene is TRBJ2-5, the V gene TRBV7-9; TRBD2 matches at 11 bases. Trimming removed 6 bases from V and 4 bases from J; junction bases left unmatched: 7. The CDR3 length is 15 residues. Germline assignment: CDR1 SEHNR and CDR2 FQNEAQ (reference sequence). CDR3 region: CASSSLAGGGETQYF. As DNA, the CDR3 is TGTGCCAGCAGTTCTCTAGCGGGAGGCGGAGAGACCCAGTACTTC. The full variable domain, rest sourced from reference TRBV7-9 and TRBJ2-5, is DTGVSQNPRHKITKRGQNVTFRCDPISEHNRLYWYRQTLGQGPEFLTYFQNEAQLEKSRLLSDRFSAERPKGSFSTLEIQRTEQGDSAMYLCASSSLAGGGETQYFGPGTRLLVL.

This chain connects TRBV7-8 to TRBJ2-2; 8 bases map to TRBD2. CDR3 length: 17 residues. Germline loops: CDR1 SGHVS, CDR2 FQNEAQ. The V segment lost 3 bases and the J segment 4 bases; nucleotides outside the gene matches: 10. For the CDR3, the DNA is TGTGCCAGCAGCTTCACCGGTCGAGCGGGAGTCACCGGGGAGCTGTTTTTT. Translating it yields CASSFTGRAGVTGELFF.

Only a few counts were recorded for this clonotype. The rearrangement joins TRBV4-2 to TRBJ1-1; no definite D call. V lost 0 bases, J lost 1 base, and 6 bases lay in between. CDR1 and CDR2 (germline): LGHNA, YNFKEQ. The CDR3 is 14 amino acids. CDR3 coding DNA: TGTGCCAGCAGCCAAGAACTAGAGAACACTGAAGCTTTCTTT. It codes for CASSQELENTEAFF.

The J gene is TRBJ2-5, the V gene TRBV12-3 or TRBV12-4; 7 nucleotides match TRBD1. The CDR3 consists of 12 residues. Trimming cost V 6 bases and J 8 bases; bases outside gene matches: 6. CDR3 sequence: CASSTGAATQYF. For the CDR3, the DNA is TGTGCCAGCAGCACAGGGGCCGCTACCCAGTACTTC.

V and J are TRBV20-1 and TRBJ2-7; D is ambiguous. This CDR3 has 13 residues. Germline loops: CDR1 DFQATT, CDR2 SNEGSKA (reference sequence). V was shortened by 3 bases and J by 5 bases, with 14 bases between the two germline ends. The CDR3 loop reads CSASLANRDEQYF. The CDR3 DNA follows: TGCAGTGCTAGTTTAGCTAATCGGGACGAGCAGTACTTC.

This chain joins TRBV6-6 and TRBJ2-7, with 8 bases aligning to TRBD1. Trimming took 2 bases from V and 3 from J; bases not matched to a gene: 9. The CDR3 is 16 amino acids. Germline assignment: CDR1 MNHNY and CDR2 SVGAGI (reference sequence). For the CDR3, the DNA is TGTGCCAGCAGTTACGGGGGACAGGACGAAGGCTACGAGCAGTACGTC. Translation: CASSYGGQDEGYEQYV.

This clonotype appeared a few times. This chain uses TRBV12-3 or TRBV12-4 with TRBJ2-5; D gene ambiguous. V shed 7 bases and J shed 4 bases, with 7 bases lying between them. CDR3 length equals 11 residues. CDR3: CASTGGETQYF. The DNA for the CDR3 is TGTGCCAGCACGGGCGGAGAGACCCAGTACTTC.

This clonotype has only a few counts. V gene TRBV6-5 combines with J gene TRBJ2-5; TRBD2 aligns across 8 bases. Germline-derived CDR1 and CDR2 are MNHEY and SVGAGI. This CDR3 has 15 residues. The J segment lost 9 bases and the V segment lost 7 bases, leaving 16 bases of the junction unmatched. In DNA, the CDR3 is TGTGCCAGCAAGTTACAGCCGGGGGGGGCTCCGGCCCAGTACTTC. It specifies CASKLQPGGAPAQYF.